The rows below give T cell receptor beta chains drawn from one sample of a study of cytomegalovirus exposure and HLA in healthy donors. Assay used: immunoSEQ multiplex PCR; TCRdb lists only in-frame clones, some missing. The table has more than 120,000 clones, 82% seen once. The sequenced material came from PBMCs. The receptors shown here come from a male donor in good health and CMV-seronegative. Both conserved end residues are part of each CDR3. The order of the fields is D gene, clone size, V gene, J gene, CDR3 protein, CDR3 DNA. A D gene is named only where the DNA matches it firmly. Clone size appears in some rows only: once, few, many, or a class for an expanded clone.

d_call: TRBD1; clone_size: few; v_call: TRBV4-1; j_call: TRBJ2-5; cdr3_aa: CASSHPEPGGTQYF; cdr3_nt: TGCGCCAGCAGCCACCCAGAGCCAGGGGGGACCCAGTACTTC
d_call: -; clone_size: -; v_call: TRBV7-8; j_call: TRBJ2-5; cdr3_aa: CASSEGGDQETQYF; cdr3_nt: TGTGCCAGCAGCGAGGGGGGGGACCAAGAGACCCAGTACTTC
d_call: -; clone_size: -; v_call: TRBV19; j_call: TRBJ2-1; cdr3_aa: CASSIGLGSEQFF; cdr3_nt: TGTGCCAGTAGTATAGGTTTGGGGAGCGAGCAGTTCTTC
d_call: -; clone_size: -; v_call: TRBV29-1; j_call: TRBJ2-3; cdr3_aa: CSVEQGTDTQYF; cdr3_nt: TGCAGCGTTGAGCAGGGAACAGATACGCAGTATTTT
d_call: TRBD2; clone_size: -; v_call: TRBV27; j_call: TRBJ2-7; cdr3_aa: CASSLQGVAGVYEQYF; cdr3_nt: TGTGCCAGCAGTTTACAAGGGGTAGCGGGAGTTTACGAGCAGTACTTC
d_call: TRBD1; clone_size: once; v_call: TRBV7-9; j_call: TRBJ1-4; cdr3_aa: CASNLGQGRPEKLFF; cdr3_nt: TGTGCCAGCAACTTAGGACAGGGAAGGCCTGAAAAACTGTTTTTT
d_call: TRBD2; clone_size: -; v_call: TRBV7-3; j_call: TRBJ2-3; cdr3_aa: CASSLGTSWDTQYF; cdr3_nt: TGTGCCAGCAGCTTGGGGACTAGCTGGGATACGCAGTATTTT
d_call: -; clone_size: -; v_call: TRBV5-1; j_call: TRBJ2-7; cdr3_aa: CATSRDPDNYEQYF; cdr3_nt: TGCGCCACCTCGCGGGACCCAGACAATTACGAGCAGTACTTC
d_call: TRBD1; clone_size: few; v_call: TRBV19; j_call: TRBJ1-2; cdr3_aa: CASNMDRGFYGYTF; cdr3_nt: TGTGCCAGTAATATGGACAGGGGGTTCTATGGCTACACCTTC
d_call: -; clone_size: -; v_call: TRBV7-9; j_call: TRBJ1-1; cdr3_aa: CASSFEGRVRAAFF; cdr3_nt: TGTGCCAGCAGCTTTGAGGGCCGGGTTCGAGCAGCTTTCTTT
d_call: -; clone_size: once; v_call: TRBV9; j_call: TRBJ2-7; cdr3_aa: CASSVAGSFYEQYF; cdr3_nt: TGTGCCAGCAGCGTTGCAGGGTCGTTCTACGAGCAGTACTTC
d_call: TRBD2; clone_size: once; v_call: TRBV19; j_call: TRBJ2-7; cdr3_aa: CASSISGDTYEQYF; cdr3_nt: TGTGCCAGTAGTATTAGCGGGGATACCTACGAGCAGTACTTC
d_call: TRBD1; clone_size: few; v_call: TRBV19; j_call: TRBJ2-7; cdr3_aa: CASSLTGVYEQYF; cdr3_nt: TGTGCCAGTAGTTTGACAGGGGTCTACGAGCAGTACTTC
d_call: -; clone_size: -; v_call: TRBV12-2; j_call: TRBJ2-2; cdr3_aa: CASRLGAERDTGELFF; cdr3_nt: TGTGCAAGTCGCTTAGGTGCGGAGCGGGACACCGGGGAGCTGTTTTTT
d_call: TRBD2; clone_size: -; v_call: TRBV11-2; j_call: TRBJ2-7; cdr3_aa: CASSSASLAEFRTYEQYF; cdr3_nt: TGTGCCAGCAGTTCCGCTTCTCTAGCGGAATTCAGAACCTACGAGCAGTACTTC
d_call: TRBD2; clone_size: -; v_call: TRBV6-6; j_call: TRBJ2-3; cdr3_aa: CASSYALAGDTQYF; cdr3_nt: TGTGCCAGCAGTTACGCACTAGCGGGAGATACGCAGTATTTT
d_call: TRBD1; clone_size: -; v_call: TRBV5-4; j_call: TRBJ1-4; cdr3_aa: CAIPDRAGEKLFF; cdr3_nt: TGTGCCATCCCGGACAGGGCAGGAGAAAAACTGTTTTTT
d_call: -; clone_size: few; v_call: TRBV5-1; j_call: TRBJ1-2; cdr3_aa: CASSLVSTGGYGYTF; cdr3_nt: TGCGCCAGCAGCTTAGTCTCCACGGGGGGCTATGGCTACACCTTC
d_call: -; clone_size: -; v_call: TRBV6-6; j_call: TRBJ1-1; cdr3_aa: CASSYSRINTEAFF; cdr3_nt: TGTGCCAGCAGTTACTCGCGGATTAACACTGAAGCTTTCTTT
d_call: -; clone_size: -; v_call: TRBV7-6; j_call: TRBJ2-1; cdr3_aa: CASSLFGSSYNEQFF; cdr3_nt: TGTGCCAGCAGCTTGTTTGGGAGCTCCTACAATGAGCAGTTCTTC
d_call: TRBD2; clone_size: -; v_call: TRBV5-6; j_call: TRBJ2-7; cdr3_aa: CASTETGLVPYEQYF; cdr3_nt: TGTGCCAGCACCGAAACCGGACTAGTACCCTACGAGCAGTACTTC
d_call: -; clone_size: -; v_call: TRBV7-2; j_call: TRBJ1-5; cdr3_aa: CASSLDLGQPQHF; cdr3_nt: TGTGCCAGCAGCTTAGACCTCGGTCAGCCCCAGCATTTT
d_call: -; clone_size: -; v_call: TRBV28; j_call: TRBJ1-5; cdr3_aa: CASLPGWNQPQHF; cdr3_nt: TGTGCCAGCCTCCCGGGATGGAATCAGCCCCAGCATTTT
d_call: TRBD2; clone_size: -; v_call: TRBV5-1; j_call: TRBJ2-5; cdr3_aa: CASAGTSDETQYF; cdr3_nt: TGCGCCAGCGCCGGGACTAGCGACGAGACCCAGTACTTC
d_call: -; clone_size: -; v_call: TRBV7-8; j_call: TRBJ2-7; cdr3_aa: CALSNRSYEQYF; cdr3_nt: TGTGCCTTGTCCAACAGGTCCTACGAGCAGTACTTC
d_call: -; clone_size: -; v_call: TRBV5-1; j_call: TRBJ1-1; cdr3_aa: CASSLLALNTEAFF; cdr3_nt: TGCGCCAGCAGCTTGTTAGCTCTGAACACTGAAGCTTTCTTT
d_call: TRBD2; clone_size: -; v_call: TRBV5-1; j_call: TRBJ2-2; cdr3_aa: CASSFQAGANTGELFF; cdr3_nt: TGCGCCAGCAGCTTCCAAGCGGGGGCGAACACCGGGGAGCTGTTTTTT
d_call: TRBD2; clone_size: -; v_call: TRBV7-2; j_call: TRBJ2-3; cdr3_aa: CASSRTSVSDTQYF; cdr3_nt: TGTGCCAGCAGCCGGACTAGCGTCTCAGATACGCAGTATTTT
d_call: TRBD2; clone_size: -; v_call: TRBV4-3; j_call: TRBJ2-7; cdr3_aa: CASSQVWSGTYEQYF; cdr3_nt: TGCGCCAGCAGCCAAGTGTGGAGCGGGACCTACGAGCAGTACTTC
d_call: -; clone_size: -; v_call: TRBV19; j_call: TRBJ1-1; cdr3_aa: CASSIGTGNTETFF; cdr3_nt: TGTGCCAGTAGTATAGGGACGGGAAACACTGAAACTTTCTTT
d_call: TRBD1; clone_size: -; v_call: TRBV7-9; j_call: TRBJ2-7; cdr3_aa: CASSLGQGAPDEQYF; cdr3_nt: TGTGCCAGCAGCTTAGGACAGGGGGCACCCGACGAGCAGTACTTC
d_call: -; clone_size: once; v_call: TRBV5-1; j_call: TRBJ2-7; cdr3_aa: CASSSLTDTRDEQYF; cdr3_nt: TGCGCCAGCAGCTCCCTGACGGACACCCGGGACGAGCAGTACTTC
d_call: TRBD1; clone_size: -; v_call: TRBV28; j_call: TRBJ1-4; cdr3_aa: CASSRTGVGEKLFF; cdr3_nt: TGTGCCAGCAGTAGGACAGGGGTTGGTGAAAAACTGTTTTTT
d_call: -; clone_size: -; v_call: TRBV19; j_call: TRBJ2-7; cdr3_aa: CASSMGHGTLYYEQYF; cdr3_nt: TGTGCCAGTAGTATGGGCCATGGGACTCTTTATTACGAGCAGTACTTC
d_call: -; clone_size: -; v_call: TRBV7-2; j_call: TRBJ2-7; cdr3_aa: CASSLDISGYEQYF; cdr3_nt: TGTGCCAGCAGCTTAGATATTAGCGGCTACGAGCAGTACTTC
d_call: TRBD2; clone_size: -; v_call: TRBV6-5; j_call: TRBJ2-5; cdr3_aa: CASRSGRGQETQYF; cdr3_nt: TGTGCCAGCAGGTCAGGGAGGGGCCAAGAGACCCAGTACTTC